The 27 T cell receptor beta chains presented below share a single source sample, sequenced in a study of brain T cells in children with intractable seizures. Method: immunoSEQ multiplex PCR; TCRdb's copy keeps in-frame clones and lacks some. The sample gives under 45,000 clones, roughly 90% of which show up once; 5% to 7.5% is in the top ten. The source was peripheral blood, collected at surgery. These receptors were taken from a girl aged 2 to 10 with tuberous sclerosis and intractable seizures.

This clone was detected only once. The CDR3 DNA sequence: TGTGCCAGCAGCGTTGACCGGGGGGTATTCCAAGAGACCCAGTACTTC. Translating it yields CASSVDRGVFQETQYF. The genes are TRBV9 and TRBJ2-5; 7 nucleotides line up with TRBD2. The trim removed 2 bases at V and 1 base at J, leaving 8 bases unmatched. Germline V CDR1 and CDR2: SGDLS, YYNGEE. The CDR3 sequence is 16 residues long.

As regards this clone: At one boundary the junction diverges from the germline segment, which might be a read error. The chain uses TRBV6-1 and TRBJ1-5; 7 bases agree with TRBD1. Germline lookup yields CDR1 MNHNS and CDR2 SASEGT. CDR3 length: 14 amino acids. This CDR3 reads CASSSRDSIQPQHF. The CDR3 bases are TGTGCCAGCAGTTCCCGGGACAGCATTCAGCCCCAGCATTTT.

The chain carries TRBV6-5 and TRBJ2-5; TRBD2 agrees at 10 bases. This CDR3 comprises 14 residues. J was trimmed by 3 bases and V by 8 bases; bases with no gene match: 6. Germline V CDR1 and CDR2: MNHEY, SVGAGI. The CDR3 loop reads CASGISGGEETQYF. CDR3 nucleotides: TGTGCCAGCGGAATAAGCGGGGGGGAAGAGACCCAGTACTTC.

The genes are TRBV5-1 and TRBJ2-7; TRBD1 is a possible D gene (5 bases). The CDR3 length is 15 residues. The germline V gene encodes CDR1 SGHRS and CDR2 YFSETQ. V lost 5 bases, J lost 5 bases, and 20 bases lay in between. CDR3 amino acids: CASRPRRYQGHEQYF. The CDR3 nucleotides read TGCGCCAGCAGACCTCGACGGTACCAGGGCCACGAGCAGTACTTC.

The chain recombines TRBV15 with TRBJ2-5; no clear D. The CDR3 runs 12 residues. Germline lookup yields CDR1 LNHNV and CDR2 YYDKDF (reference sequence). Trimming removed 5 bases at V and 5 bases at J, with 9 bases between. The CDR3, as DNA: TGTGCCACCAGCGGAGCTTTGGAGACCCAGTACTTC. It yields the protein CATSGALETQYF.

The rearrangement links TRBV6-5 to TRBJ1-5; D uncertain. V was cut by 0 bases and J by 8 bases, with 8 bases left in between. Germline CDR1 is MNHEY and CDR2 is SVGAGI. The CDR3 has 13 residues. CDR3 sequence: CASSYSRVEPQHF. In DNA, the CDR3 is TGTGCCAGCAGTTACTCGAGGGTTGAGCCCCAGCATTTT.

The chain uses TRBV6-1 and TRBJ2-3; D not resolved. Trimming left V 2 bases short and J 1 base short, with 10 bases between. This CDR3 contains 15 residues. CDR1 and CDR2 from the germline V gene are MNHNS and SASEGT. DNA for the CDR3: TGTGCCAGCAGTGAAAACTATATAGGCACAGATACGCAGTATTTT. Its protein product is CASSENYIGTDTQYF.

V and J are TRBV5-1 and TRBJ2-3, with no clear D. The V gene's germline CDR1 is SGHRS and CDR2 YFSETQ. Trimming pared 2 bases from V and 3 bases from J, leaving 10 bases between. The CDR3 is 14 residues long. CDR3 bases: TGCGCCAGCAGCTTCTTTTTTAAAACAGATACGCAGTATTTT. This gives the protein CASSFFFKTDTQYF.

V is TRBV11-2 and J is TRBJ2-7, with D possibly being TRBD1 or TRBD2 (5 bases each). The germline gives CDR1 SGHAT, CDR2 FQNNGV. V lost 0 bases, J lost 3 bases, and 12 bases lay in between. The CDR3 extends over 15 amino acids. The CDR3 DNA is TGTGCCAGCAGCTTAGAGAGGGGACGATTCTACGAGCAGTACGTC. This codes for CASSLERGRFYEQYV.

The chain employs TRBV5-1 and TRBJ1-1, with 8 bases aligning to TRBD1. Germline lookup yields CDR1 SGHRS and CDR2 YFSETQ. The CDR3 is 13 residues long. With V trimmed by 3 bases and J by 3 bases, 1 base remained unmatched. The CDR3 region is CASSYRGDTEAFF. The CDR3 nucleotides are TGCGCCAGCAGCTACAGGGGGGACACTGAAGCTTTCTTT. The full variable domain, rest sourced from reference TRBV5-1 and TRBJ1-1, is KAGVTQTPRYLIKTRGQQVTLSCSPISGHRSVSWYQQTPGQGLQFLFEYFSETQRNKGNFPGRFSGRQFSNSRSEMNVSTLELGDSALYLCASSYRGDTEAFFGQGTRLTVV.

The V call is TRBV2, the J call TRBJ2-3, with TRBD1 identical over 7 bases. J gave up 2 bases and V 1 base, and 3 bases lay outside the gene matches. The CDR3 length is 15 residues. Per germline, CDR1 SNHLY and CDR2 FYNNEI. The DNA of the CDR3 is TGTGCCAGCAGTGAAGGGGACAGCCCCACAGATACGCAGTATTTT. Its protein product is CASSEGDSPTDTQYF.

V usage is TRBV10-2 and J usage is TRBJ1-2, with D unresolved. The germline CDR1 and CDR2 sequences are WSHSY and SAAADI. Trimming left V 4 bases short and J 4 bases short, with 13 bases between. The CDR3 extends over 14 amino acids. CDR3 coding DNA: TGCGCCAGCAGTGCATGGTTGATTATCTATGGCTACACCTTC. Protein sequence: CASSAWLIIYGYTF.

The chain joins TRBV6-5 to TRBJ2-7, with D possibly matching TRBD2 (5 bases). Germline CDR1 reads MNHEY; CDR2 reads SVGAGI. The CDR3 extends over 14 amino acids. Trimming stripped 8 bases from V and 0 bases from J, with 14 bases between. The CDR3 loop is CASDRELSSYEQYF. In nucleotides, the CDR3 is TGTGCCAGCGATCGGGAATTAAGCTCCTACGAGCAGTACTTC.

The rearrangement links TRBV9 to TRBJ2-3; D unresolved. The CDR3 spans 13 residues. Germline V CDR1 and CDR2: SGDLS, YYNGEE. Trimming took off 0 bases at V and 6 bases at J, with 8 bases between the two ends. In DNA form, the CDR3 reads TGTGCCAGCAGCGTAGGGACCGCTGATACGCAGTATTTT. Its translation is CASSVGTADTQYF.

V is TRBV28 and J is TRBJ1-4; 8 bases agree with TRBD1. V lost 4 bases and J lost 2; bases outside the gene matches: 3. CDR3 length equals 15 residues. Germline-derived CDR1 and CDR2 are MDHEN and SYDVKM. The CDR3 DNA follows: TGTGCCAGCAGTTCACCAGGGGGCACTAATGAAAAACTGTTTTTT. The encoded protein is CASSSPGGTNEKLFF.

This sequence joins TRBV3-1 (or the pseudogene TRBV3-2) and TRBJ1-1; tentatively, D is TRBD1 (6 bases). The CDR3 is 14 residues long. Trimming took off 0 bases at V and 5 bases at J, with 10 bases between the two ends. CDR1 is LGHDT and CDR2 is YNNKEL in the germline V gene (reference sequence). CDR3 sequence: CASSQEGAKTEAFF. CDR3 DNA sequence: TGTGCCAGCAGCCAAGAGGGGGCGAAGACTGAAGCTTTCTTT.

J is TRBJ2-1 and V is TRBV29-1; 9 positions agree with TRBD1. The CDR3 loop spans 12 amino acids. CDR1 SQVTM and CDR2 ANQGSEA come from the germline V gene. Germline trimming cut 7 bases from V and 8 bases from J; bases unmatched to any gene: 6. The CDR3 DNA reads TGCAGCGCAGGGGGACAGGGAGATGAGCAGTTCTTC. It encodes CSAGGQGDEQFF.

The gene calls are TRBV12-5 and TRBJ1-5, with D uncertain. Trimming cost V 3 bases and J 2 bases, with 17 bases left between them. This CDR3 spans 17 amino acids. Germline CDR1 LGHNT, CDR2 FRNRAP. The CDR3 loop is CASGLSPLRSGNQPQHF. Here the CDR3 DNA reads TGTGCTAGTGGTTTAAGCCCGCTAAGGAGCGGCAATCAGCCCCAGCATTTT.

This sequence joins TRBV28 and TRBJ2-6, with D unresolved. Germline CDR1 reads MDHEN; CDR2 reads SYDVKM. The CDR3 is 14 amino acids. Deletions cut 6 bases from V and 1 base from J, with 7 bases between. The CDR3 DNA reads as TGTGCCAGCAGGACCGTTTCTGGGGCCAACGTCCTGACTTTC. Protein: CASRTVSGANVLTF.

CDR3 in DNA: TGTGCCAGCAGCCAAGATACCAGGTACACTGAAGCTTTCTTT. Translated, it gives CASSQDTRYTEAFF. The rearrangement uses TRBV14 and TRBJ1-1, with no clear D. Germline values: CDR1 SGHDN, CDR2 FVKESK. The length of the CDR3 is 14 residues. With 0 bases removed from V and 3 bases from J, the gap between germline ends came to 8 bases.

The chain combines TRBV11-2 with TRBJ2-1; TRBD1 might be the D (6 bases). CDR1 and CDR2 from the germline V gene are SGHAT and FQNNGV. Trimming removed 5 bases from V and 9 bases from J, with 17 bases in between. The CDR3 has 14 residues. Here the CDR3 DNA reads TGTGCCAGCAGCCCCCGTTTGGGGGCTGGTGAGCAGTTCTTC. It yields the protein CASSPRLGAGEQFF.

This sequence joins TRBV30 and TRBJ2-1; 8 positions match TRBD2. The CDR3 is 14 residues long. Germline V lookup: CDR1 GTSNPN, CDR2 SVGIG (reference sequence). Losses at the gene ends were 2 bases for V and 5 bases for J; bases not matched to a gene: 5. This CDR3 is CAWSSLAANNEQFF. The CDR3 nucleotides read TGTGCCTGGAGTTCACTAGCGGCCAACAATGAGCAGTTCTTC.

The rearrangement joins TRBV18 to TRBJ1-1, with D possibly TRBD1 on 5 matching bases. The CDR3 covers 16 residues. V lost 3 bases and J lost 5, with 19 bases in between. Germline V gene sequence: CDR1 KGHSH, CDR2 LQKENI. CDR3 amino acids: CASSPGNRGLRTEAFF. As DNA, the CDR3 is TGTGCCAGCTCACCTGGCAATAGGGGATTGCGGACTGAAGCTTTCTTT.

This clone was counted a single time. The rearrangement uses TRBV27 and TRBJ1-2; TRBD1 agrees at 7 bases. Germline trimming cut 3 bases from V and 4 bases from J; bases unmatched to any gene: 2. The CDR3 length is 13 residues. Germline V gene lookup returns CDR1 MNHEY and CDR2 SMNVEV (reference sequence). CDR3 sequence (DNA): TGTGCCAGCAGTTTTAACAGGGGCTATGGCTACACCTTC. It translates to CASSFNRGYGYTF.

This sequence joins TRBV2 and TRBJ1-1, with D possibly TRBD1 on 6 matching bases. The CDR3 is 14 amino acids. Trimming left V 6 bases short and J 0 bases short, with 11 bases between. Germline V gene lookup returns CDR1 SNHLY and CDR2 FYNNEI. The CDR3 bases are TGTGCCAGCAGATACAGGGAAATGAACACTGAAGCTTTCTTT. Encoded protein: CASRYREMNTEAFF.

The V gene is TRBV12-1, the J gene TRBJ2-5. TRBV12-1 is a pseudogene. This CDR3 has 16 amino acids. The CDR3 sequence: CASSFAVTLPQETQYF. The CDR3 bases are TGTGCCAGCAGCTTTGCTGTGACACTACCTCAAGAGACCCAGTACTTC.

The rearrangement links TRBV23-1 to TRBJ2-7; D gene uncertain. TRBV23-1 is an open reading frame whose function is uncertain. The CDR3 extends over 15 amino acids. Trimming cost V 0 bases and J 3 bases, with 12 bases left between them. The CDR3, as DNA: TGCGCCAGCAGTCAATCGAACAAACCCAACTACGAGCAGTACGTC. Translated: CASSQSNKPNYEQYV.